This T cell receptor beta chain emerged from a study of cytomegalovirus exposure and HLA in healthy donors. Overall study: Among roughly 180 million T cells, an earlier analysis found 120 million or so unique TCR beta sequences.

PCR was performed using 60 Vbeta and 13 Jbeta primers. The method was immunoSEQ multiplex PCR; TCRdb's version includes in-frame clones alone and lacks a portion of them. The data hold 60,000 to 80,000 clones, with 79% observed a single time. As for this clone: Antigen unknown.

Germline V gene sequence: CDR1 SGHDN, CDR2 FVKESK. Trimming took off 4 bases at V and 1 base at J, with 15 bases between the two ends. CDR3 length: 16 residues. Notes on the study in general: It has been reported that TCR beta sequences accurately predicted the HLA-A and HLA-B alleles of most subjects. Earlier analysis yielded a pattern in which most TCR beta V segments were productive about 90% or about 30% of the time.

The J gene is TRBJ2-3, the V gene TRBV14; tentatively, D is TRBD1 (6 bases). The TCR sequence derives from a woman aged 25 to 39 in good health and CMV-seronegative. The material sequenced was PBMCs. CDR3 residues: CASSPTKPGGTDTQYF. The DNA for the CDR3 is TGTGCCAGCAGCCCCACTAAGCCAGGGGGCACAGATACGCAGTATTTT.